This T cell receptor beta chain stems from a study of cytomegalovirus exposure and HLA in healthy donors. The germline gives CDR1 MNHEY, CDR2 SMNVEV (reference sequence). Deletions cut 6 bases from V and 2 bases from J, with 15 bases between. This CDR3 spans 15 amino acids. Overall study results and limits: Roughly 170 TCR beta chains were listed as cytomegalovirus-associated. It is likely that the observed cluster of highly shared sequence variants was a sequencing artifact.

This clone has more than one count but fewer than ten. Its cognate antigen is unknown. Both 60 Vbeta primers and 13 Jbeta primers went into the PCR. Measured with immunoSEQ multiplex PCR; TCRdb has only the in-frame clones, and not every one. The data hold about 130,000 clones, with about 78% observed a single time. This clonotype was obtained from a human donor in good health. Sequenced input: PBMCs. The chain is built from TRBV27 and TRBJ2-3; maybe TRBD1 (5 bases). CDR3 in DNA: TGTGCCAGCAGGTGGGGCAGGGCCCCCACAGATACGCAGTATTTT. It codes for CASRWGRAPTDTQYF.